The 9 T cell receptor beta chains in this list originate from one sample, sequenced in a study of beta chain features in type 1 diabetes. Since all of the isolated RNA was reverse transcribed, expressed TCRB transcripts were what got sequenced. TCRdb's table, derived via immunoSEQ multiplex PCR, lists solely in-frame clones and lacks some. Among a few hundred thousand clones listed, approximately 11% were seen once. Sequencing was carried out using naive CD4+ T cells from blood. Source of these receptors: a woman in her thirties in good health.

The gene calls are TRBV7-2 and TRBJ2-2; possibly TRBD1 for D (5 bases). Germline V gene data show CDR1 as SGHTA and CDR2 as FQGNSA. The CDR3 extends over 16 amino acids. V was clipped by 2 bases and J by 1 base, with 11 bases between them. The DNA for the CDR3 is TGTGCCAGCAGCTTACTCGGTCAGGGGAACACCGGGGAGCTGTTTTTT. Encoded protein: CASSLLGQGNTGELFF. Together with reference TRBV7-2 and TRBJ2-2, the CDR3 gives the full variable domain: GAGVSQSPSNKVTEKGKDVELRCDPISGHTALYWYRQSLGQGLEFLIYFQGNSAPDKSGLPSDRFSAERTGGSVSTLTIQRTQQEDSAVYLCASSLLGQGNTGELFFGEGSRLTVL.

The chain carries TRBV7-6 and TRBJ1-1; maybe TRBD1 (5 bases). The CDR3 has 14 residues. V was clipped by 5 bases and J by 2 bases, with 12 bases between them. Germline V gene lookup returns CDR1 SGHVS and CDR2 FNYEAQ. The CDR3 reads CASSVGTANTEAFF. For the CDR3, the DNA is TGTGCCAGCAGCGTCGGGACTGCCAACACTGAAGCTTTCTTT.

V usage is TRBV14 and J usage is TRBJ1-1; D remains unclear. CDR1 is SGHDN, CDR2 FVKESK, per germline. V dropped 0 bases and J dropped 0 bases, with 8 bases sitting between them. The CDR3 is 15 residues long. The CDR3 loop is CASSQDLGMNTEAFF. In DNA, the CDR3 is TGTGCCAGCAGCCAAGATCTCGGGATGAACACTGAAGCTTTCTTT.

V is TRBV30 and J is TRBJ1-5, with D tentatively TRBD1 (6 bases). Germline values: CDR1 GTSNPN, CDR2 SVGIG (reference sequence). V shed 3 bases and J shed 4 bases, with 13 bases lying between them. The CDR3 length is 14 residues. The CDR3 here is CAWSEGTLNQPQHF. CDR3 in DNA: TGTGCCTGGAGCGAAGGGACATTAAATCAGCCCCAGCATTTT. Complete variable domain (other parts from reference TRBV30 and TRBJ1-5): SQTIHQWPATLVQPVGSPLSLECTVEGTSNPNLYWYRQAAGRGLQLLFYSVGIGQISSEVPQNLSASRPQDRQFILSSKKLLLSDSGFYLCAWSEGTLNQPQHFGDGTRLSIL.

This chain joins TRBV7-2 and TRBJ1-5, with D hard to call. Germline-derived CDR1 and CDR2 are SGHTA and FQGNSA. This CDR3 contains 15 residues. V was pared by 1 base and J by 0 bases, with 7 bases between. CDR3 sequence (DNA): TGTGCCAGCAGCTTAGAACCTAATAGCAATCAGCCCCAGCATTTT. It yields the protein CASSLEPNSNQPQHF.

This clone was detected a few times. J is TRBJ1-2 and V is TRBV29-1; 12 bases agree with TRBD1. Germline trimming cut 7 bases from V and 3 bases from J; bases unmatched to any gene: 9. The germline gives CDR1 SQVTM, CDR2 ANQGSEA. This CDR3 is built from 15 residues. The CDR3, as DNA: TGCAGCGCCGGGGGGGACAGGGGGCTCGACTATGGCTACACCTTC. It translates to CSAGGDRGLDYGYTF.

This clone showed up just a few times. The V and J genes are TRBV6-1 and TRBJ2-7; TRBD2 aligns across 7 bases. The CDR3 length is 13 residues. The V gene end was trimmed by 6 bases and the J gene end by 1 base; junction bases not matched to a gene: 3. Germline lookup yields CDR1 MNHNS and CDR2 SASEGT. CDR3 sequence: CASRPAGSYEQYF. CDR3 nucleotides: TGTGCCAGCAGGCCAGCGGGGTCCTACGAGCAGTACTTC.

V is TRBV7-2 and J is TRBJ2-7; 8 bases match TRBD2. Germline CDR1 is SGHTA and CDR2 is FQGNSA. Trimming removed 5 bases from V and 3 bases from J; junction bases left unmatched: 9. This CDR3 region has 15 residues. The CDR3 spells CASSLTGLDLYEQYF. CDR3 sequence (DNA): TGTGCCAGCAGCCTCACGGGACTAGATCTCTACGAGCAGTACTTC.

This chain uses TRBV30 with TRBJ1-1; 7 bases are shared with TRBD1. The ends lost 4 bases at V and 4 bases at J; junction bases unmatched: 12. The CDR3 is 15 residues long. Germline V CDR1 and CDR2: GTSNPN, SVGIG (reference sequence). CDR3 in DNA: TGTGCCTGGAACCATTGGAGGGGGCTGGGCACTGAAGCTTTCTTT. Amino acid sequence: CAWNHWRGLGTEAFF. Drawing the rest from reference TRBV30 and TRBJ1-1, the complete variable domain is SQTIHQWPATLVQPVGSPLSLECTVEGTSNPNLYWYRQAAGRGLQLLFYSVGIGQISSEVPQNLSASRPQDRQFILSSKKLLLSDSGFYLCAWNHWRGLGTEAFFGQGTRLTVV.